Shown below are 27 T cell receptor beta chains from a single sample sequenced in a study of Graves' ophthalmopathy and Graves' hyperthyroidism. Scientists amplified the TCR beta CDR3 regions from RNA transcripts. HTBI primers were used in a first-round RT-PCR, which preceded a second-round multiplex PCR. TCRdb ran MiXCR on the multiplex PCR reads and lists one entry per CDR3 protein. The sample shows 660,000 or so distinct CDR3 sequences, more than 40% of them seen only once. The sequencing sample was made of peripheral blood. Source of these receptors: an adult man with Graves' ophthalmopathy.

This clonotype was picked up one time. The chain has TRBV11-1 and TRBJ1-2; a weak D match, TRBD1 (5 bases). The V end lost 3 bases, the J end lost 9 bases, and 26 bases lay between the germline ends. This CDR3 is built from 17 residues. CDR1 is SGHAT and CDR2 is FQDESV in the germline V gene (reference sequence). CDR3 DNA: TGTGCCAGCAGCTTGGAGGGGTTCGACACTGAAGCTTTCAGCTACACCTTC. Its protein is CASSLEGFDTEAFSYTF.

The sample holds many counts of this clonotype. This chain uses TRBV7-6 with TRBJ1-4, with TRBD1 as a possible D gene (5 bases). CDR3 size: 15 residues. Trimming took 2 bases from V and 7 from J, leaving 14 bases between them. The V gene's germline CDR1 is SGHVS and CDR2 FNYEAQ. The CDR3 nucleotides are TGTGCCAGCAGCTTATTCAGGGTTGTGAGTGAAAAACTGTTTTTT. Translation: CASSLFRVVSEKLFF.

The genes are TRBV5-4 and TRBJ2-7; 8 bases are shared with TRBD1. Germline V CDR1 and CDR2: SGHNT, YYREEE (reference sequence). The CDR3 is made up of 15 amino acids. The V gene end was trimmed by 4 bases and the J gene end by 4 bases; junction bases not matched to a gene: 10. CDR3 DNA: TGTGCCAGCAGCCATGGGACAGGTGATACTTACGAGCAGTACTTC. It codes for CASSHGTGDTYEQYF.

Many counts were recorded for this clonotype. V and J are TRBV20-1 and TRBJ1-1, with D tentatively TRBD1 (6 bases). Germline values: CDR1 DFQATT, CDR2 SNEGSKA (reference sequence). The CDR3 consists of 14 residues. V was trimmed by 2 bases and J by 7 bases, leaving 17 bases between them. The CDR3 region has the DNA TGCAGTGCTAGATCCGGACAGTGGGCAGGTGAAGCTTTCTTT. It specifies CSARSGQWAGEAFF.

The chain employs TRBV7-2 and TRBJ2-5; 10 bases line up with TRBD1. The CDR3 spans 12 residues. Per germline, CDR1 SGHTA and CDR2 FQGNSA. Trimming cost V 8 bases and J 9 bases; bases outside gene matches: 6. DNA of the CDR3: TGTGCCAGCTCCCCCGGACAGGGGGCCCAGTACTTC. It specifies CASSPGQGAQYF.

This sequence joins TRBV6-4 and TRBJ1-1, with 7 bases identical to TRBD1. This CDR3 has 14 residues. The germline CDR1 and CDR2 sequences are MRHNA and SNTAGT. Trimming at V came to 4 bases and at J to 6 bases, leaving 8 bases not matched to a gene. This chain's CDR3 is CASSALQGRSEAFF. The CDR3 region has the DNA TGTGCCAGCAGTGCCTTACAGGGGAGGTCTGAAGCTTTCTTT.

This clonotype has at least ten counts. V is TRBV10-1 and J is TRBJ1-1, with 9 bases matching TRBD1. This CDR3 has 15 residues. CDR1 is WNHNN, CDR2 SYGVQD, per germline (reference sequence). V lost 3 bases to trimming and J lost 1 base; unmatched junction nucleotides: 3. The DNA for the CDR3 is TGCGCCAGCAGTGAACCGGGACAGGGGAACACTGAAGCTTTCTTT. Translation: CASSEPGQGNTEAFF.

This clonotype was seen once. An end of the junction does not agree with germline; a read error may underlie this. J is TRBJ2-5 and V is TRBV7-9; the D gene could be TRBD1 or TRBD2 (5 bases each). The CDR3 runs 13 residues. Germline-derived CDR1 and CDR2 are SEHNR and FQNEAQ (reference sequence). The CDR3 is CASSLGVSGTRYF. The CDR3 coding sequence is TGTGCCAGCAGCTTGGGAGTATCGGGGACCCGGTACTTC.

This clonotype was recorded many times. The V gene is TRBV7-9, the J gene TRBJ1-2; D is possibly TRBD1 (6 bases). Trimming cost V 2 bases and J 9 bases, with 16 bases left between them. Germline values: CDR1 SEHNR, CDR2 FQNEAQ (reference sequence). This CDR3 has 14 amino acids. The CDR3 protein is CASSLSGGPGSYTF. The DNA of the CDR3 is TGTGCCAGCAGCTTATCCGGGGGCCCAGGTAGCTACACCTTC.

Many counts were recorded for this clonotype. V is TRBV25-1 and J is TRBJ2-5; maybe TRBD1 (6 bases). The germline V and J ends were trimmed by 5 bases and 2 bases, with 12 bases remaining between them. In germline, CDR1 is MGHDK, CDR2 SYGVNS. The CDR3 is 14 residues long. In DNA, the CDR3 is TGTGCCAGCAGTCGAGGACAGATACAAGAGACCCAGTACTTC. Protein product: CASSRGQIQETQYF.

The chain links TRBV6-1 to TRBJ1-4; no clear D. The CDR3 is made up of 13 amino acids. The V end lost 2 bases, the J end lost 8 bases, and 9 bases lay between the germline ends. The germline CDR1 and CDR2 sequences are MNHNS and SASEGT. Here the CDR3 reads CASSELTAEKLFF. The CDR3 DNA is TGTGCCAGCAGTGAACTTACAGCAGAAAAACTGTTTTTT.

Remarks on this clonotype: A much larger clone is a single base away; this may be a read error. The chain carries TRBV10-3 and TRBJ2-5; no reliable D call. CDR1 and CDR2 from the germline V gene are ENHRY and SYGVKD. CDR3 length: 13 amino acids. Here the CDR3 reads CASSYGPSGTQYF. The CDR3 DNA sequence: TGTGCCAGCAGTTACGGACCGTCAGGGACCCAGTACTTC.

This clonotype was found a few times. The chain has TRBV6-6 and TRBJ1-2; maybe TRBD1 (5 bases). With 2 bases removed from V and 1 base from J, the gap between germline ends came to 8 bases. Germline CDR1 MNHNY, CDR2 SVGAGI (reference sequence). The CDR3 runs to 14 residues. The CDR3 is CASSYGTYNYGYTF. As DNA, the CDR3 is TGTGCCAGCAGTTACGGGACTTATAACTATGGCTACACCTTC.

This clonotype was detected many times. The gene calls are TRBV10-3 and TRBJ2-7; 7 bases are a match to TRBD1. Germline V gene sequence: CDR1 ENHRY, CDR2 SYGVKD. Trimming cost V 0 bases and J 1 base; bases outside gene matches: 3. This CDR3 is 15 amino acids long. CDR3 nucleotides: TGTGCCATCAGTGAGTCACAGGGACAGTCCTACGAGCAGTACTTC. It is translated as CAISESQGQSYEQYF.

This clonotype was observed a few times. This sequence joins TRBV12-3 or TRBV12-4 and TRBJ1-1, with 9 bases that match TRBD1. CDR3 size: 16 residues. Unmatched junction bases numbered 11, after V lost 6 bases and J lost 3 bases. CDR3 region: CASRMGQGLIYTEAFF. The CDR3, as DNA: TGTGCCAGCAGAATGGGACAGGGCCTAATTTACACTGAAGCTTTCTTT.

The sample holds a few counts of this clonotype. The V call is TRBV14, the J call TRBJ1-2; 8 bases align to TRBD1. CDR3 length equals 17 residues. In germline, CDR1 is SGHDN, CDR2 FVKESK. V shed 0 bases and J 6 bases; nucleotides not matched to a gene: 12. The CDR3 loop reads CASSQDGQGFRVHGYTF. CDR3 coding DNA: TGTGCCAGCAGCCAAGATGGACAGGGTTTCAGGGTTCATGGCTACACCTTC. The full variable domain, its missing parts supplied by reference TRBV14 and TRBJ1-2, is EAGVTQFPSHSVIEKGQTVTLRCDPISGHDNLYWYRRVMGKEIKFLLHFVKESKQDESGMPNNRFLAERTGGTYSTLKVQPAELEDSGVYFCASSQDGQGFRVHGYTFGSGTRLTVV.

V usage is TRBV29-1 and J usage is TRBJ1-4; possibly TRBD1 for D (6 bases). The CDR3 length is 12 residues. The germline gives CDR1 SQVTM, CDR2 ANQGSEA. Trimming cost V 5 bases and J 7 bases, with 11 bases left between them. For the CDR3, the DNA is TGCAGCGTTAGAGCCAGGGGTGAAAAACTGTTTTTT. This gives the protein CSVRARGEKLFF.

This chain joins TRBV15 and TRBJ2-5; the D gene is possibly TRBD1 (6 bases). V lost 5 bases and J lost 4, with 14 bases in between. The CDR3 loop spans 14 amino acids. Germline loops: CDR1 LNHNV, CDR2 YYDKDF (reference sequence). CDR3 loop: CATSGTGSVETQYF. CDR3 in DNA: TGTGCCACCAGCGGTACAGGGAGCGTAGAGACCCAGTACTTC.

For this clonotype: It may be a read error: a sequence one base away is much more abundant. The rearrangement links TRBV2 to TRBJ2-2, with D perhaps matching TRBD2 (6 bases). This CDR3 region has 13 residues. CDR1 and CDR2 (germline): SNHLY, FYNNEI. CDR3 in amino acids: CASSFQGVGGLFF. DNA of the CDR3: TGTGCCAGCAGTTTTCAGGGAGTCGGGGGGCTGTTTTTT.

This clonotype turned up a few times. The gene calls are TRBV2 and TRBJ1-1; 8 bases match TRBD1. Germline CDR1 and CDR2: SNHLY and FYNNEI. The CDR3 runs to 15 residues. V lost 4 bases to trimming and J lost 3 bases; unmatched junction nucleotides: 7. DNA for the CDR3: TGTGCCAGCAGTGGAGCACAGGGGGTGTACACTGAAGCTTTCTTT. Its translation is CASSGAQGVYTEAFF.

V and J are TRBV9 and TRBJ1-6; the match to TRBD1 covers 7 bases. This CDR3 is 14 amino acids long. Losses at the gene ends were 4 bases for V and 6 bases for J; bases not matched to a gene: 4. Germline V lookup: CDR1 SGDLS, CDR2 YYNGEE. DNA of the CDR3: TGTGCCAGCAGCCCAGGGGGGGCTAATTCACCCCTCCACTTT. It yields the protein CASSPGGANSPLHF.

This clonotype was detected many times. This chain joins TRBV19 and TRBJ2-7; a possible D gene is TRBD1 (5 bases). CDR3 length: 14 residues. Looked up from germline, CDR1 is LNHDA and CDR2 is SQIVND (reference sequence). V shed 3 bases and J shed 4 bases, with 13 bases lying between them. CDR3 nucleotide sequence: TGTGCCAGTAGTATGGGCAGGGCTTCATACGAGCAGTACTTC. It yields the protein CASSMGRASYEQYF.

Many counts were recorded for this clonotype. The CDR3 spells CASSSDSIETQYF. CDR3 in DNA: TGTGCCAGCAGCTCGGACAGCATCGAGACCCAGTACTTC. The chain couples TRBV5-8 to TRBJ2-5; the D gene is possibly TRBD1 (6 bases). V was pared by 3 bases and J by 5 bases, with 11 bases between. Germline loops: CDR1 SGHTS, CDR2 YDEGEE. CDR3 length: 13 residues.

The chain joins TRBV20-1 to TRBJ1-4; D remains ambiguous. The CDR3 is made up of 19 amino acids. Germline V CDR1 and CDR2: DFQATT, SNEGSKA (reference sequence). V was shortened by 3 bases and J by 0 bases, with 23 bases between the two germline ends. The CDR3 nucleotides read TGCAGTGCTAGTGATGAACTAGTCTACGAGCAGCCAACTAATGAAAAACTGTTTTTT. Translated, it gives CSASDELVYEQPTNEKLFF.

In its sample, this clonotype was seen many times. The genes are TRBV19 and TRBJ1-5; no firm D call. Germline V CDR1 and CDR2: LNHDA, SQIVND (reference sequence). The CDR3 consists of 15 residues. Trimming took off 3 bases at V and 2 bases at J, with 11 bases between the two ends. This CDR3 is CASSIQIMGNQPQHF. The CDR3 DNA is TGTGCCAGTAGTATTCAGATTATGGGCAATCAGCCCCAGCATTTT.

Only a few counts were recorded for this clonotype. The gene calls are TRBV12-5 and TRBJ1-2, with D hard to call. The V end was cut by 0 bases, the J end by 2 bases, with 7 bases between. This CDR3 region has 14 residues. Germline V CDR1 and CDR2: LGHNT, FRNRAP. CDR3: CASGLVGGNYGYTF. The CDR3 DNA reads as TGTGCTAGTGGTTTGGTAGGAGGGAACTATGGCTACACCTTC.

The chain links TRBV10-3 to TRBJ2-2; possible D gene TRBD2, 5 bases. Looked up from germline, CDR1 is ENHRY and CDR2 is SYGVKD. The V gene lost 3 bases and the J gene lost 3 bases, with 11 bases spanning the gap. The CDR3 extends over 15 amino acids. CDR3 nucleotides: TGTGCCATCAGTGACGGTCGGGGTTACACCGGGGAGCTGTTTTTT. Translated, it gives CAISDGRGYTGELFF.